The 20 T cell receptor beta chains in this list originate from one sample, sequenced in a study of T cell changes during pregnancy in multiple sclerosis. Repertoires were generated with immunoSEQ multiplex PCR, while TCRdb's copy carries only in-frame clones and drops some. This sample has 30,000 to 35,000 clones, with about 88% found just once. Sample: CD8+ T cells from peripheral blood mononuclear cells, taken before pregnancy. The receptor set was obtained from a female donor with multiple sclerosis, enrolled in a pregnancy study.

V is TRBV6-5 and J is TRBJ2-1; 10 bases fit TRBD2. Germline CDR1 and CDR2: MNHEY and SVGAGI. Unmatched junction bases numbered 9, after V lost 4 bases and J lost 9 bases. The CDR3 length is 15 residues. The DNA for the CDR3 is TGTGCCAGCAGTTCGGGACTAGCGCCTAGCGGTGAGCAGTTCTTC. It specifies CASSSGLAPSGEQFF.

The V call is TRBV28, the J call TRBJ2-7; unclear D gene. The CDR3 is 15 amino acids. Germline assignment: CDR1 MDHEN and CDR2 SYDVKM. The V gene lost 2 bases and the J gene lost 2 bases, with 13 bases spanning the gap. In DNA, the CDR3 is TGTGCCAGCAGTTTAACCCCCCCAGGTCCCTACGAGCAGTACTTC. Residues: CASSLTPPGPYEQYF.

The rearrangement joins TRBV9 to TRBJ2-6, with D perhaps TRBD1 (6 bases). V was clipped by 4 bases and J by 4 bases, with 15 bases between them. Germline-derived CDR1 and CDR2 are SGDLS and YYNGEE. The length of the CDR3 is 16 residues. Here the CDR3 DNA reads TGTGCCAGCAGCCCCAGCCGGACAGCCGGGGCCAACGTCCTGACTTTC. Translated: CASSPSRTAGANVLTF.

This chain uses TRBV28 with TRBJ2-1, with D maybe TRBD2 (7 bases). Germline V gene sequence: CDR1 MDHEN, CDR2 SYDVKM. The CDR3 has 14 residues. V was shortened by 6 bases and J by 9 bases, with 18 bases between the two germline ends. This chain's CDR3 is CASSEGGYIGEQFF. CDR3 nucleotides: TGTGCCAGCAGCGAGGGGGGGTACATCGGTGAGCAGTTCTTC.

This chain joins TRBV7-9 and TRBJ1-1; no reliable D call. Germline lookup yields CDR1 SEHNR and CDR2 FQNEAQ (reference sequence). Trimming cost V 5 bases and J 7 bases, with 11 bases left between them. The CDR3 has 12 residues. As DNA, the CDR3 is TGTGCCAGCAGCCCCCCGTTGAGTGAAGCTTTCTTT. Its translation is CASSPPLSEAFF.

The chain is built from TRBV15 and TRBJ1-1; 7 nucleotides line up with TRBD1. Germline values: CDR1 LNHNV, CDR2 YYDKDF (reference sequence). V lost 2 bases to trimming and J lost 0 bases; unmatched junction nucleotides: 3. The CDR3 spans 15 residues. The CDR3 DNA sequence: TGTGCCACCAGCAGAAGCAGGGGGGTGAACACTGAAGCTTTCTTT. As protein: CATSRSRGVNTEAFF.

The J gene is TRBJ1-4, the V gene TRBV6-1; D possibly corresponds to TRBD1 (6 bases). This CDR3 contains 14 residues. Trimming pared 6 bases from V and 2 bases from J, leaving 10 bases between. Germline assignment: CDR1 MNHNS and CDR2 SASEGT. The CDR3 here is CASRQGPTNEKLFF. The CDR3 coding sequence is TGTGCCAGCAGACAGGGACCCACTAATGAAAAACTGTTTTTT.

The rearrangement links TRBV4-3 to TRBJ1-1; D is possibly TRBD1 (5 bases). With 4 bases removed from V and 5 bases from J, the gap between germline ends came to 17 bases. The germline V gene encodes CDR1 LGHNA and CDR2 YSLEER. The CDR3 covers 15 residues. The CDR3 spells CASSPGGEGGTEAFF. The CDR3 nucleotides read TGCGCCAGCAGCCCCGGGGGGGAGGGCGGGACTGAAGCTTTCTTT.

The CDR3 nucleotides read TGTGCCAGCAGTTCTACAGGGGGCTCCTACGAGCAGTACTTC. This gives the protein CASSSTGGSYEQYF. J is TRBJ2-7 and V is TRBV28; 8 nucleotides match TRBD1. The CDR3 sequence is 14 residues long. Germline CDR1 MDHEN, CDR2 SYDVKM. V trimming: 4 bases; J trimming: 0 bases; junction bases outside the gene matches: 2.

The chain couples TRBV4-1 to TRBJ2-5; possibly TRBD1 for D (5 bases). The V end was cut by 4 bases, the J end by 3 bases, with 9 bases between. This CDR3 region has 13 residues. Looked up from germline, CDR1 is MGHRA and CDR2 is YSYEKL. Written as DNA, the CDR3 is TGCGCCAGCAGCCCGGACACCGAAGAGACCCAGTACTTC. It specifies CASSPDTEETQYF.

The V and J genes are TRBV14 and TRBJ1-1, with D maybe TRBD1 (6 bases). This CDR3 is built from 17 residues. Germline CDR1 and CDR2: SGHDN and FVKESK. The V gene lost 1 base and the J gene lost 0 bases, with 15 bases spanning the gap. DNA of the CDR3: TGTGCCAGCAGCCAAGCGCCCAGGGGCGCCATGAACACTGAAGCTTTCTTT. Protein product: CASSQAPRGAMNTEAFF.

This chain links TRBV10-2 with TRBJ2-3; D is possibly TRBD1 (5 bases). CDR1 is WSHSY and CDR2 is SAAADI in the germline V gene. The CDR3 contains 14 residues. With 5 bases removed from V and 1 base from J, the gap between germline ends came to 10 bases. In nucleotides, the CDR3 is TGCGCCAGCAGTCCTGGGGCCGGCACAGATACGCAGTATTTT. This codes for CASSPGAGTDTQYF.

The chain uses TRBV12-5 and TRBJ2-7; 8 bases are a match to TRBD1. The CDR3 is 13 residues long. Trimming removed 1 base from V and 6 bases from J; junction bases left unmatched: 2. Looked up from germline, CDR1 is LGHNT and CDR2 is FRNRAP. The CDR3 here is CASGLDRGSEQYF. Here the CDR3 DNA reads TGTGCTAGTGGTTTGGACAGGGGGAGCGAGCAGTACTTC.

This sequence joins TRBV2 and TRBJ1-4, with D possibly matching TRBD1 (5 bases). V was pared by 5 bases and J by 6 bases, with 7 bases between. Germline lookup yields CDR1 SNHLY and CDR2 FYNNEI. This CDR3 has 12 residues. For the CDR3, the DNA is TGTGCCAGCAGTCGGGGGGATGAAAAACTGTTTTTT. It codes for CASSRGDEKLFF.

This rearrangement joins TRBV6-4 to TRBJ2-3; 13 bases line up with TRBD2. Trimming cost V 4 bases and J 1 base; bases outside gene matches: 2. Germline values: CDR1 MRHNA, CDR2 SNTAGT. The CDR3 has 16 residues. The DNA of the CDR3 is TGTGCCAGCAGTGCCGGGACTAGCGGGGGCACAGATACGCAGTATTTT. Translation gives CASSAGTSGGTDTQYF.

The rearrangement links TRBV5-6 to TRBJ2-7, with D perhaps matching TRBD1 (6 bases). This CDR3 has 14 amino acids. In germline, CDR1 is SGHDT, CDR2 YYEEEE. Trimming pared 1 base from V and 0 bases from J, leaving 8 bases between. Written as DNA, the CDR3 is TGTGCCAGCAGCTTGAGGGACATCTCCTACGAGCAGTACTTC. Protein sequence: CASSLRDISYEQYF.

The rearrangement joins TRBV11-2 to TRBJ2-3, with 7 bases fitting TRBD1. Germline lookup yields CDR1 SGHAT and CDR2 FQNNGV. V lost 4 bases to trimming and J lost 6 bases; unmatched junction nucleotides: 1. The CDR3 runs 12 residues. In DNA, the CDR3 is TGTGCCAGCAGCTCCAGGGGGGATACGCAGTATTTT. This codes for CASSSRGDTQYF.

J is TRBJ1-5 and V is TRBV19; D gene unclear. Germline V gene lookup returns CDR1 LNHDA and CDR2 SQIVND (reference sequence). The CDR3 is 17 amino acids. V was pared by 0 bases and J by 2 bases, with 14 bases between. CDR3 in DNA: TGTGCCAGTAGTATAGATGCGGAAGTCGGTGGCAATCAGCCCCAGCATTTT. It specifies CASSIDAEVGGNQPQHF.

This rearrangement joins TRBV13 to TRBJ1-1; D may be TRBD1 (6 bases). CDR3 size: 15 residues. The germline CDR1 and CDR2 sequences are PRHDT and FYEKMQ (reference sequence). The ends were cut back, 5 bases at V and 4 bases at J, with 17 bases in the middle. The CDR3 protein is CASSPVGARGTEAFF. The DNA of the CDR3 is TGTGCCAGCAGCCCCGTGGGGGCTCGGGGCACTGAAGCTTTCTTT. Based on the CDR3 plus reference TRBV13 and TRBJ1-1, the full variable domain is AAGVIQSPRHLIKEKRETATLKCYPIPRHDTVYWYQQGPGQDPQFLISFYEKMQSDKGSIPDRFSAQQFSDYHSELNMSSLELGDSALYFCASSPVGARGTEAFFGQGTRLTVV.

This chain links TRBV6-4 with TRBJ2-3, with 10 positions matching TRBD2. The CDR3 runs 15 residues. V lost 2 bases, J lost 4 bases, and 3 bases stayed unmatched. Germline V gives CDR1 MRHNA, CDR2 SNTAGT. CDR3 DNA sequence: TGTGCCAGCAGTGACCAAAGCGGGGGGGCAGATACGCAGTATTTT. The encoded protein is CASSDQSGGADTQYF.